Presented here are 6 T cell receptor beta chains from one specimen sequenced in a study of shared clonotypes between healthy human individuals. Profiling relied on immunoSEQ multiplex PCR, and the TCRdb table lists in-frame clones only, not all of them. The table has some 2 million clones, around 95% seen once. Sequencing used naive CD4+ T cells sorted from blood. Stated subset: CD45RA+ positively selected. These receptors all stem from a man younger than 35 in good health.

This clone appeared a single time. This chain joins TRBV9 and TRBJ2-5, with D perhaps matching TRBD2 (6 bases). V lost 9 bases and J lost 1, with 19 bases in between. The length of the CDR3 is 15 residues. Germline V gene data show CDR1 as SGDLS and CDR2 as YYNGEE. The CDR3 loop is CATNVARGGQETQYF. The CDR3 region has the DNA TGTGCCACCAACGTAGCAAGGGGAGGCCAAGAGACCCAGTACTTC. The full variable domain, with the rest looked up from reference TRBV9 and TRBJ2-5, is DSGVTQTPKHLITATGQRVTLRCSPRSGDLSVYWYQQSLDQGLQFLIQYYNGEERAKGNILERFSAQQFPDLHSELNLSSLELGDSALYFCATNVARGGQETQYFGPGTRLLVL.

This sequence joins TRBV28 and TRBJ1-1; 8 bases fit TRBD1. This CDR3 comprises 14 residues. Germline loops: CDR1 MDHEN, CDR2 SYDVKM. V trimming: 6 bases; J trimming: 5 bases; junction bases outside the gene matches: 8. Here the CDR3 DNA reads TGTGCCAGCAGACCAGGACAGGGTGGAACTGAAGCTTTCTTT. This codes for CASRPGQGGTEAFF.

The CDR3 region is CASSPGRWGRSYEQYF. The CDR3 DNA follows: TGTGCCAGCAGTCCGGGGCGGTGGGGAAGGTCCTACGAGCAGTACTTC. The chain recombines TRBV28 with TRBJ2-7; D might be TRBD1 or TRBD2, each matching 5 bases. Germline V CDR1 and CDR2: MDHEN, SYDVKM. V was shortened by 5 bases and J by 1 base, with 18 bases between the two germline ends. The CDR3 covers 16 residues.

As DNA, the CDR3 is TGTGCCAGCAGCTACCCCCGCGGACTAGCGGCCACCGGGGAGCTGTTTTTT. It is translated as CASSYPRGLAATGELFF. J is TRBJ2-2 and V is TRBV7-2; 10 nucleotides align to TRBD2. The CDR3 sequence is 17 residues long. V shed 4 bases and J 4 bases; nucleotides not matched to a gene: 9. Germline values: CDR1 SGHTA, CDR2 FQGNSA.

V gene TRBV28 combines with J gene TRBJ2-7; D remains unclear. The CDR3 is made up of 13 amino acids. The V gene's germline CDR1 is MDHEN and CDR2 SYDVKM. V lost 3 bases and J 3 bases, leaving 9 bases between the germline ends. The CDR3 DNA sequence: TGTGCCAGCAGTTTTAGGTTACTCTACGAGCAGTACTTC. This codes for CASSFRLLYEQYF.

The CDR3 nucleotides read TGCGCCAGCAGCCAACTCAGGGGTGAGACCCAGTACTTC. Its protein is CASSQLRGETQYF. V and J are TRBV4-3 and TRBJ2-5; possible D gene TRBD1, 6 bases. The CDR3 has 13 amino acids. Germline V lookup: CDR1 LGHNA, CDR2 YSLEER. V dropped 2 bases and J dropped 5 bases, with 9 bases sitting between them.